The 18 T cell receptor beta chains listed next were all sequenced from one sample in a study of cytomegalovirus exposure and HLA in healthy donors. PCR involved 60 Vbeta and 13 Jbeta primers. Clones were read by immunoSEQ multiplex PCR, and TCRdb kept only the in-frame ones, dropping some. The table lists under 60,000 clones, about 80% of them singletons. Sample: PBMCs. These receptors all come from a man in his fifties in good health and CMV-seronegative.

This clone was found a few times. The chain uses TRBV5-4 and TRBJ2-2; D is ambiguous. Germline CDR1 is SGHNT and CDR2 is YYREEE (reference sequence). V was clipped by 0 bases and J by 0 bases, with 12 bases between them. The CDR3 totals 17 residues. The CDR3 here is CASSLAGILSNTGELFF. CDR3 DNA: TGTGCCAGCAGCTTGGCGGGTATTTTATCGAACACCGGGGAGCTGTTTTTT. Full variable domain (outside the CDR3, taken from reference TRBV5-4 and TRBJ2-2): ETGVTQSPTHLIKTRGQQVTLRCSSQSGHNTVSWYQQALGQGPQFIFQYYREEENGRGNFPPRFSGLQFPNYSSELNVNALELDDSALYLCASSLAGILSNTGELFFGEGSRLTVL.

The gene calls are TRBV27 and TRBJ1-5, with a tentative D call TRBD1 (5 bases). The germline V and J ends were trimmed by 5 bases and 7 bases, with 18 bases remaining between them. CDR3 length equals 15 residues. Germline CDR1 is MNHEY and CDR2 is SMNVEV (reference sequence). CDR3 sequence reads: CASSTPGQIGQPQHF. CDR3 in DNA: TGTGCCAGCAGTACCCCCGGACAAATCGGGCAGCCCCAGCATTTT.

Here the CDR3 reads CASSLGTSGGNEQFF. The CDR3 coding sequence is TGTGCCAGCAGCTTAGGGACTAGCGGGGGGAATGAGCAGTTCTTC. The rearrangement uses TRBV7-6 and TRBJ2-1, with 14 bases lining up with TRBD2. V was clipped by 1 base and J by 7 bases; unmatched bases: 0. Germline V CDR1 and CDR2: SGHVS, FNYEAQ. This CDR3 region has 15 residues.

This chain joins TRBV7-9 and TRBJ2-7, with 8 bases matching TRBD1. CDR3 length: 14 amino acids. With 1 base clipped from V and 5 bases from J, the junction kept 4 bases outside the gene matches. In germline, CDR1 is SEHNR, CDR2 FQNEAQ (reference sequence). This chain's CDR3 is CASSLGTGINEQYF. CDR3 DNA: TGTGCCAGCAGCTTAGGGACAGGGATCAACGAGCAGTACTTC.

This sequence joins TRBV28 and TRBJ1-2; D remains ambiguous. Germline lookup yields CDR1 MDHEN and CDR2 SYDVKM. V lost 5 bases, J lost 8 bases, and 6 bases lay in between. The CDR3 has 10 residues. This CDR3 is CASSARGYTF. CDR3 in DNA: TGTGCCAGCAGTGCCAGGGGCTACACCTTC.

V is TRBV5-1 and J is TRBJ2-7, with 9 bases lining up with TRBD1. The CDR3 contains 15 residues. CDR1 and CDR2 from the germline V gene are SGHRS and YFSETQ. V shed 4 bases and J 0 bases; nucleotides not matched to a gene: 5. CDR3 sequence reads: CASSPKTGGSYEQYF. CDR3 nucleotide sequence: TGCGCCAGCAGCCCCAAGACAGGGGGCTCCTACGAGCAGTACTTC.

The rearrangement links TRBV6-5 to TRBJ2-5; a weak D match, TRBD1 (6 bases). This CDR3 has 15 residues. CDR1 is MNHEY, CDR2 SVGAGI, per germline. V lost 10 bases, J lost 1 base, and 19 bases lay in between. The CDR3 is CATLGWGHPQETQYF. In DNA, the CDR3 is TGTGCCACCCTAGGATGGGGACACCCCCAAGAGACCCAGTACTTC.

This clone was seen more than once but under ten times. V gene TRBV6-1 combines with J gene TRBJ2-7; 7 bases line up with TRBD1. This CDR3 is built from 15 residues. J lost 0 bases, V lost 4 bases, and 6 bases had no gene match. CDR1 is MNHNS, CDR2 SASEGT, per germline. The CDR3 loop reads CASSGPGQSSYEQYF. For the CDR3, the DNA is TGTGCCAGCAGTGGTCCGGGACAGAGCTCCTACGAGCAGTACTTC.

This clone was seen once. This rearrangement joins TRBV27 to TRBJ2-1; 14 bases are a match to TRBD2. The CDR3 runs to 18 residues. Trimming cost V 5 bases and J 9 bases; bases outside gene matches: 15. Germline CDR1 reads MNHEY; CDR2 reads SMNVEV (reference sequence). CDR3 residues: CASSRLGLAGAGGGEQFF. CDR3 nucleotide sequence: TGTGCCAGCAGTCGCCTGGGACTAGCGGGGGCGGGGGGTGGTGAGCAGTTCTTC.

In DNA, the CDR3 is TGTGCCAGCAGCGTAGTACCGGCAGGCCCTCTGGAGACCCAGTACTTC. Protein: CASSVVPAGPLETQYF. The rearrangement joins TRBV9 to TRBJ2-5; D remains ambiguous. This CDR3 comprises 16 residues. V lost 0 bases and J lost 5, with 17 bases in between. Germline V gene data show CDR1 as SGDLS and CDR2 as YYNGEE.

This sequence joins TRBV7-6 and TRBJ1-6, with D tentatively TRBD1 (6 bases). The ends were cut back, 1 base at V and 5 bases at J, with 6 bases in the middle. CDR1 is SGHVS and CDR2 is FNYEAQ in the germline V gene. The CDR3 consists of 14 residues. The CDR3 sequence is CASSLGTDNSPLHF. The CDR3 nucleotides read TGTGCCAGCAGCTTAGGGACAGATAATTCACCCCTCCACTTT.

This chain links TRBV6-1 with TRBJ1-4; D is perhaps TRBD1 (6 bases). There are 15 residues in the CDR3. Trimming stripped 5 bases from V and 7 bases from J, with 17 bases between. CDR1 MNHNS and CDR2 SASEGT come from the germline V gene. The CDR3 is CASSPRTEAPEKLFF. CDR3 DNA: TGTGCCAGCAGTCCCCGGACAGAAGCCCCTGAAAAACTGTTTTTT.

This chain connects TRBV4-2 to TRBJ2-6; possible D gene TRBD1, 5 bases. The CDR3 sequence is 17 residues long. In germline, CDR1 is LGHNA, CDR2 YNFKEQ. Trimming took 3 bases from V and 0 from J, leaving 12 bases between them. This CDR3 is CASSQSDSFSGANVLTF. The DNA for the CDR3 is TGTGCCAGCAGCCAGAGCGACAGCTTCTCTGGGGCCAACGTCCTGACTTTC.

This clone was seen more than once but under ten times. The rearrangement links TRBV11-2 to TRBJ1-1, with a weak D call TRBD1 (5 bases). Germline CDR1 and CDR2: SGHAT and FQNNGV. The CDR3 contains 14 residues. V gave up 8 bases and J gave up 4 bases, with 17 bases separating them. The CDR3 loop is CASAPQRTSTEAFF. The CDR3 DNA follows: TGTGCCAGCGCCCCTCAACGGACAAGCACTGAAGCTTTCTTT. Using reference TRBV11-2 and TRBJ1-1 for the parts outside the CDR3, the full variable domain is EAGVAQSPRYKIIEKRQSVAFWCNPISGHATLYWYQQILGQGPKLLIQFQNNGVVDDSQLPKDRFSAERLKGVDSTLKIQPAKLEDSAVYLCASAPQRTSTEAFFGQGTRLTVV.

V usage is TRBV29-1 and J usage is TRBJ2-1, with a weak D call TRBD1 (6 bases). V was shortened by 3 bases and J by 1 base, with 10 bases between the two germline ends. Germline CDR1 and CDR2: SQVTM and ANQGSEA. CDR3 size: 14 residues. The CDR3 DNA reads TGCAGCGTTGAGTTCCAGGGGTCCTACAATGAGCAGTTCTTC. This translates into CSVEFQGSYNEQFF.

A single count supports this clone. The chain carries TRBV5-1 and TRBJ2-7; 16 bases are a match to TRBD2. The CDR3 length is 20 residues. Germline CDR1 reads SGHRS; CDR2 reads YFSETQ. J was trimmed by 6 bases and V by 1 base; bases with no gene match: 16. This chain's CDR3 is CASSLNPPGTSGGALGEQYF. The CDR3 nucleotides read TGCGCCAGCAGCTTGAACCCCCCCGGGACTAGCGGGGGGGCACTCGGCGAGCAGTACTTC. Full variable domain (missing parts from reference TRBV5-1 and TRBJ2-7): KAGVTQTPRYLIKTRGQQVTLSCSPISGHRSVSWYQQTPGQGLQFLFEYFSETQRNKGNFPGRFSGRQFSNSRSEMNVSTLELGDSALYLCASSLNPPGTSGGALGEQYFGPGTRLTVT.

The J gene is TRBJ1-6, the V gene TRBV5-1; no clear D. This CDR3 is built from 16 residues. The V gene lost 0 bases and the J gene lost 0 bases, with 7 bases spanning the gap. Per germline, CDR1 SGHRS and CDR2 YFSETQ. CDR3 nucleotides: TGCGCCAGCAGCTTGGCTGGGAGCTCCTATAATTCACCCCTCCACTTT. This sequence encodes CASSLAGSSYNSPLHF. Variable domain in full (rest from reference TRBV5-1 and TRBJ1-6): KAGVTQTPRYLIKTRGQQVTLSCSPISGHRSVSWYQQTPGQGLQFLFEYFSETQRNKGNFPGRFSGRQFSNSRSEMNVSTLELGDSALYLCASSLAGSSYNSPLHFGNGTRLTVT.

J is TRBJ2-3 and V is TRBV5-4; no definite D call. CDR1 and CDR2 from the germline V gene are SGHNT and YYREEE (reference sequence). CDR3 length: 14 amino acids. Trimming shortened V by 0 bases and J by 0 bases, and 5 bases separated the two germline ends. Written as DNA, the CDR3 is TGTGCCAGCAGCTTGGTCGGGAGCACAGATACGCAGTATTTT. This translates into CASSLVGSTDTQYF. Full variable domain (rest looked up from reference TRBV5-4 and TRBJ2-3): ETGVTQSPTHLIKTRGQQVTLRCSSQSGHNTVSWYQQALGQGPQFIFQYYREEENGRGNFPPRFSGLQFPNYSSELNVNALELDDSALYLCASSLVGSTDTQYFGPGTRLTVL.